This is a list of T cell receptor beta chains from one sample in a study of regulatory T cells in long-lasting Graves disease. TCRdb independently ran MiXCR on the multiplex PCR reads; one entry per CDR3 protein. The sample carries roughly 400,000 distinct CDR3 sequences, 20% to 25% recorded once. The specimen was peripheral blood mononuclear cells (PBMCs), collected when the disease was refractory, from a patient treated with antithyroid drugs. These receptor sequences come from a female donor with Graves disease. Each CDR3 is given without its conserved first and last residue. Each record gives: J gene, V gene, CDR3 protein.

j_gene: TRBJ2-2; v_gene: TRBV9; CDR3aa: ASSVGGSVNTGELF
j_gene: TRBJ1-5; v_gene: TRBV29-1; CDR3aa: SVEVPNQPQH
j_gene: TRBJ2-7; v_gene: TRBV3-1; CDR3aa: ASSHFSSSGSGEQY
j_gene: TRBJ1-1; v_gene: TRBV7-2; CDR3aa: ASSSPGENTEAF
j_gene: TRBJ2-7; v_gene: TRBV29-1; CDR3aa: SVGWWDRSYEQY
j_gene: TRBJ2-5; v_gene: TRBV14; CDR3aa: ASSLAGIQETQY
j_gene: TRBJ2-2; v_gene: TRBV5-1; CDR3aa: ASSDVPTGELF
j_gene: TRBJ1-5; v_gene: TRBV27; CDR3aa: ASSSTGTVSNQPQH
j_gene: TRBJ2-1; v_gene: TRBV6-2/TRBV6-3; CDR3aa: ASSYSSNEQF
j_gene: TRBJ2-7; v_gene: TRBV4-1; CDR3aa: ASSQGVRMGGYEQY
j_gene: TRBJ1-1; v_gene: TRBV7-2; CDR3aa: ASSLQMGGSTEAF
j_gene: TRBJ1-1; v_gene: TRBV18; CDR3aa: ASSPGWERVEAF
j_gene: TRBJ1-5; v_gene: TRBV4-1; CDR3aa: ASCQVQPQH
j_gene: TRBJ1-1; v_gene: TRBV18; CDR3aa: ASSPQGAWAF
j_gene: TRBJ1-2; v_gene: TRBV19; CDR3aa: ASSTNLEGAGYGYT
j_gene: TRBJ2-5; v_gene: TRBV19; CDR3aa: ASSIAQPQGETQY
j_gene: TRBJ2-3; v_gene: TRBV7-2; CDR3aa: ASRQGADTQY
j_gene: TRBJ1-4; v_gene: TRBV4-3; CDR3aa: ASSQGSRQKKNEKLF
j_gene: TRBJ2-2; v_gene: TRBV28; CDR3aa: ASNGLLNTGELF
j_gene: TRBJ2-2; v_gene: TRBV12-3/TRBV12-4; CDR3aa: ASSQATSGMIGELF
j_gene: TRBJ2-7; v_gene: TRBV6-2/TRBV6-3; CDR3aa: ASSYSSRAEQY
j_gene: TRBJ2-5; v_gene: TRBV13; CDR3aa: ASSLKRARGTQY
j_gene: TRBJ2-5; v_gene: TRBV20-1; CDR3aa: SARDGLAGGAQY
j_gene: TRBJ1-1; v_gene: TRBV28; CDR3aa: ASIGYAEAF
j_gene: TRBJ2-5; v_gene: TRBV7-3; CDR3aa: ASSRAVEETQY
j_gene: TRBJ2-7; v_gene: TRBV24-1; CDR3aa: ATSQGAYEQY
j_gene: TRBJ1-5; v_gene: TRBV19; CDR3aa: ASSAPTDTQSH
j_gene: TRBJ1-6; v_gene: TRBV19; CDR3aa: ASSHSVDNSPLH
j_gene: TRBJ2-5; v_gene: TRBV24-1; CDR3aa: ATSDFSAGYQETQY
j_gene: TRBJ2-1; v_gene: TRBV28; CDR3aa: ASSSDSVDEQF
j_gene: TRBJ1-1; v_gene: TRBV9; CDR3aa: ASSFSGGGDTEAF
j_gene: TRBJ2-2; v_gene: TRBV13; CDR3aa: ASDHRGDHSVAGELF
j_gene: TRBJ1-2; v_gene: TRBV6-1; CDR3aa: ASRDPEIRGYT
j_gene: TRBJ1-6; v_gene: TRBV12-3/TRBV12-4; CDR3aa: ASSFRRENSPLH
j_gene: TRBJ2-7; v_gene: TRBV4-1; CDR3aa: ASSRTSAGWEQY
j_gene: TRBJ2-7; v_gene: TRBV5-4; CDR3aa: ASSLAIGLAGMSYEQY
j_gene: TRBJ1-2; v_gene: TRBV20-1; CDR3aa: SARGPETGVYGYT
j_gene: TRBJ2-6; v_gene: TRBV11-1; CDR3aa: ASSLSGTGANVLT
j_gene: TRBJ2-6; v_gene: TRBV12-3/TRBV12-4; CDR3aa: ASSRGTGGPGANVLT
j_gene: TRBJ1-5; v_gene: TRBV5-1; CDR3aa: ASSFPNGYPYSNQPQH
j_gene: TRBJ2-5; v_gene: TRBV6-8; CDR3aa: ARPRGQETQY
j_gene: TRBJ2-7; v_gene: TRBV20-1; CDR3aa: SASPYRWEPDSYEQY
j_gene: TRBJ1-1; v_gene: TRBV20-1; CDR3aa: SARGRMNTEAF
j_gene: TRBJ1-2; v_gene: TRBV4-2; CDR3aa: ASSQDGDGKKYGYT
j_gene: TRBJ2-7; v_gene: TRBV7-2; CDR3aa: ASSPDLLRTHEQY
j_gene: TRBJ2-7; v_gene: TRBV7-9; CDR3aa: ASSFRTNEQY
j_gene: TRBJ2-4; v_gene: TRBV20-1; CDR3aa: SAARQVGTVDIQY
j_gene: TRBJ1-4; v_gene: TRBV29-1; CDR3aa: SVEGTDEKLF
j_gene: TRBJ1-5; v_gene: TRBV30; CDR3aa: AWSVPRGYSNQPQH
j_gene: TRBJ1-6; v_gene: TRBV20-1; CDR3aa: SARVTGGGSYNSPLH
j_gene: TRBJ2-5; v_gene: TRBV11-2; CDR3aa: ASSLGILSGQETQY
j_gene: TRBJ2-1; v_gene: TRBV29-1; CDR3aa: SVWTEYNEQF
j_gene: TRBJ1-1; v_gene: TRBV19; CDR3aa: ASSKGQGNSGTEAF